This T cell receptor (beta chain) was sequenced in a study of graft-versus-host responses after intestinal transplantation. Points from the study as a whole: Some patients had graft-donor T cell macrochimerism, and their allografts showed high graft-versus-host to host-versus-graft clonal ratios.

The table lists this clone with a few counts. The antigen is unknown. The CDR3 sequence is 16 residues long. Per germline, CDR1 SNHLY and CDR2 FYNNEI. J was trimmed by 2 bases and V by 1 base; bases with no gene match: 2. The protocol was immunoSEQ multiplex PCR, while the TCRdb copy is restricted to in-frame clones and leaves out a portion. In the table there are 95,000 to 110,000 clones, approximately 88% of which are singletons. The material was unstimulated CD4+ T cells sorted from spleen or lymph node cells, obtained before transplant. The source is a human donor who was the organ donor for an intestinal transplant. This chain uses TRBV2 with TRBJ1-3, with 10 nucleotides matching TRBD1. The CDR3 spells CASSEVGQGAGNTIYF. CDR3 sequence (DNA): TGTGCCAGCAGTGAAGTAGGACAGGGGGCTGGAAACACCATATATTTT.